The 2 T cell receptor beta chains given below trace back to one sample, sequenced in a study of blood T cell repertoires in COVID-19. The method was immunoSEQ multiplex PCR; TCRdb's version includes in-frame clones alone and lacks a portion of them. The table shows approximately 15,000 clones, with 75% to 90% occurring only once. The sequenced sample consisted of peripheral blood. The receptors originated from a man in his forties or fifties with active COVID-19.

This chain links TRBV15 with TRBJ2-3; a possible D gene is TRBD2 (6 bases). Germline loops: CDR1 LNHNV, CDR2 YYDKDF (reference sequence). Trimming left V 3 bases short and J 0 bases short, with 10 bases between. The CDR3 is 15 amino acids. For the CDR3, the DNA is TGTGCCACCAGCAGCCGACTAGTTAGCACAGATACGCAGTATTTT. It is translated as CATSSRLVSTDTQYF. Complete variable domain (other parts from reference TRBV15 and TRBJ2-3): DAMVIQNPRYQVTQFGKPVTLSCSQTLNHNVMYWYQQKSSQAPKLLFHYYDKDFNNEADTPDNFQSRRPNTSFCFLDIRSPGLGDTAMYLCATSSRLVSTDTQYFGPGTRLTVL.

The rearrangement uses TRBV9 and TRBJ2-5, with D possibly TRBD2 on 6 matching bases. This CDR3 contains 15 residues. CDR1 SGDLS and CDR2 YYNGEE come from the germline V gene. V lost 0 bases, J lost 5 bases, and 14 bases lay in between. In nucleotides, the CDR3 is TGTGCCAGCAGCGTAGCCGGGACTCCCCCCGAGACCCAGTACTTC. This codes for CASSVAGTPPETQYF.